These 27 T cell receptor beta chains share one sample of origin, sequenced in a study of identical twins. TCRdb reanalysed the 5' RACE reads using MiXCR and keeps one entry per CDR3 protein. The sample lists 500,000 or so distinct CDR3 sequences, approximately 22% occurring once. The same sample was also studied in work on T cells expressing NK-cell markers.

Input material: CD4+ T cells sorted from blood. The receptor source for this set is a woman in her late teens or twenties in good health.

V is TRBV5-5 and J is TRBJ2-5; D unclear. The CDR3 is 13 residues long. V was pared by 1 base and J by 5 bases, with 9 bases between. Germline CDR1 and CDR2: SGHKS and YYEKEE (reference sequence). The CDR3 coding sequence is TGTGCCAGCAGCTTGATAGGAGCGGAGACCCAGTACTTC. Protein: CASSLIGAETQYF.

The chain couples TRBV3-1 to TRBJ2-3; D could derive from TRBD1 or TRBD2 (5 bases each). The germline V and J ends were trimmed by 4 bases and 2 bases, with 16 bases remaining between them. Germline CDR1 is LGHDT and CDR2 is YNNKEL (reference sequence). The CDR3 covers 16 residues. CDR3 region: CASSRRDPKATDTQYF. The CDR3 DNA reads TGTGCCAGCAGCCGCCGGGACCCAAAGGCCACAGATACGCAGTATTTT.

In its sample, this clonotype was seen a few times. This chain connects TRBV6-2 or TRBV6-3 to TRBJ2-1, with a weak D call TRBD2 (6 bases). Between the trimmed V and J ends, which lost 5 bases and 10 bases, there was a span of 9 bases. The CDR3 is 11 residues long. CDR1 is MNHEY and CDR2 is SVGEGT in the germline V gene. CDR3 residues: CASSRTSEQFF. In DNA form, the CDR3 reads TGTGCCAGCAGTCGTACTAGCGAGCAGTTCTTC.

The table lists this clonotype with a few counts. The chain couples TRBV2 to TRBJ2-1; 10 positions match TRBD2. V shed 8 bases, J shed 9 bases, and the junction held 10 bases outside the gene matches. CDR1 and CDR2 from the germline V gene are SNHLY and FYNNEI. CDR3 size: 14 residues. The CDR3 DNA reads as TGTGCCAGCTGTTTGGCTAGCGGGAGTGGTGAGCAGTTCTTC. Translation: CASCLASGSGEQFF.

This chain joins TRBV10-2 and TRBJ2-1; D is unresolved. Trimming stripped 4 bases from V and 8 bases from J, with 3 bases between. Germline values: CDR1 WSHSY, CDR2 SAAADI. This CDR3 spans 10 amino acids. The DNA of the CDR3 is TGCGCCAGCAGTGCCTATGAGCAGTTCTTC. This translates into CASSAYEQFF.

This clonotype was counted only a few times. This chain links TRBV29-1 with TRBJ2-7, with D possibly TRBD2 on 5 matching bases. This CDR3 is 15 amino acids long. V lost 5 bases to trimming and J lost 4 bases, with 21 bases between them. Per germline, CDR1 SQVTM and CDR2 ANQGSEA. CDR3 in amino acids: CSVSGVAGPPYEQYF. DNA of the CDR3: TGCAGCGTTTCCGGGGTGGCGGGCCCTCCATACGAGCAGTACTTC.

J is TRBJ2-3 and V is TRBV14; D gene unclear. This CDR3 is 14 amino acids long. Trimming shortened V by 4 bases and J by 2 bases, and 10 bases separated the two germline ends. Germline V CDR1 and CDR2: SGHDN, FVKESK. The CDR3 here is CASSPRVHTDTQYF. The DNA of the CDR3 is TGTGCCAGCAGCCCCCGGGTCCACACAGATACGCAGTATTTT.

This clonotype came up a few times. The genes are TRBV7-9 and TRBJ1-1, with TRBD1 as a possible D gene (5 bases). V was clipped by 4 bases and J by 6 bases, with 15 bases between them. CDR1 SEHNR and CDR2 FQNEAQ come from the germline V gene (reference sequence). This CDR3 is built from 14 residues. In DNA form, the CDR3 reads TGTGCCAGCAGCTCTAAAACAGGAGGAGCTGAAGCTTTCTTT. Translation gives CASSSKTGGAEAFF.

The chain combines TRBV7-2 with TRBJ2-1; D is undetermined. The germline V gene encodes CDR1 SGHTA and CDR2 FQGNSA. This CDR3 is built from 17 residues. V lost 6 bases and J lost 2, with 20 bases in between. The CDR3 here is CASSFGGRLLAYNEQFF. CDR3 nucleotides: TGTGCCAGCAGTTTTGGTGGCCGACTCCTCGCCTACAATGAGCAGTTCTTC.

The rearrangement uses TRBV9 and TRBJ2-6; no definite D call. Trimming took 3 bases from V and 0 from J, leaving 13 bases between them. CDR1 and CDR2 (germline): SGDLS, YYNGEE. The CDR3 totals 17 residues. This chain's CDR3 is CASSAQILSSGANVLTF. CDR3 DNA: TGTGCCAGCAGCGCACAGATCTTAAGCTCTGGGGCCAACGTCCTGACTTTC.

V gene TRBV6-2 or TRBV6-3 combines with J gene TRBJ2-1; D perhaps matches TRBD2 (5 bases). V was shortened by 8 bases and J by 5 bases, with 10 bases between the two germline ends. Germline assignment: CDR1 MNHEY and CDR2 SVGEGT. The CDR3 has 12 residues. The CDR3 DNA reads TGTGCCAGCGGGAGAGGCAACAATGAGCAGTTCTTC. Translation: CASGRGNNEQFF.

The chain combines TRBV15 with TRBJ2-1; 7 bases line up with TRBD2. This CDR3 spans 15 amino acids. The J segment lost 5 bases and the V segment lost 2 bases, leaving 6 bases of the junction unmatched. Germline V gene data show CDR1 as LNHNV and CDR2 as YYDKDF (reference sequence). CDR3 in DNA: TGTGCCACCAGCAGAAGCCCAGCGGGGCACAATGAGCAGTTCTTC. Its protein product is CATSRSPAGHNEQFF.

The V call is TRBV9, the J call TRBJ1-3, with D possibly TRBD1 on 5 matching bases. Germline CDR1 is SGDLS and CDR2 is YYNGEE. The CDR3 sequence is 19 residues long. V was pared by 7 bases and J by 1 base, with 27 bases between. Written as DNA, the CDR3 is TGTGCCAGCGGCAACGCGAACTGGGGCTCCAAATTGTCTGGAAACACCATATATTTT. This translates into CASGNANWGSKLSGNTIYF.

The rearrangement joins TRBV5-1 to TRBJ2-7; weak D call: TRBD1 (6 bases). Germline loops: CDR1 SGHRS, CDR2 YFSETQ. V lost 4 bases, J lost 1 base, and 15 bases lay in between. This CDR3 spans 15 amino acids. CDR3 amino acids: CASSPGQTKSYEQYF. The CDR3 DNA reads TGCGCCAGCAGCCCGGGACAAACAAAATCCTACGAGCAGTACTTC. Based on the CDR3 plus reference TRBV5-1 and TRBJ2-7, the full variable domain is KAGVTQTPRYLIKTRGQQVTLSCSPISGHRSVSWYQQTPGQGLQFLFEYFSETQRNKGNFPGRFSGRQFSNSRSEMNVSTLELGDSALYLCASSPGQTKSYEQYFGPGTRLTVT.

This clonotype has more than one count but fewer than ten. The chain joins TRBV7-2 to TRBJ1-5, with a possible D match to TRBD1 (5 bases). Trimming removed 1 base at V and 6 bases at J, with 16 bases between. Germline-derived CDR1 and CDR2 are SGHTA and FQGNSA. The CDR3 length is 16 residues. The CDR3 DNA is TGTGCCAGCAGCTTAGGAGGTGACCCCGGGGGTCAGCCCCAGCATTTT. This sequence encodes CASSLGGDPGGQPQHF.

The V gene is TRBV19, the J gene TRBJ1-1, with a weak D call TRBD1 (6 bases). Trimming stripped 3 bases from V and 0 bases from J, with 14 bases between. This CDR3 is built from 16 residues. CDR1 and CDR2 (germline): LNHDA, SQIVND (reference sequence). DNA for the CDR3: TGTGCCAGTAGTATCCTCCCGCAGGGGATGAACACTGAAGCTTTCTTT. Encoded protein: CASSILPQGMNTEAFF.

This clonotype was observed a few times. J is TRBJ2-7 and V is TRBV20-1; no definite D call. V was clipped by 1 base and J by 6 bases, with 13 bases between them. The CDR3 has 13 amino acids. The V gene's germline CDR1 is DFQATT and CDR2 SNEGSKA (reference sequence). CDR3 in amino acids: CSARGRVTSEQYF. DNA for the CDR3: TGCAGTGCTAGAGGCCGGGTGACATCCGAGCAGTACTTC.

The chain is built from TRBV5-1 and TRBJ2-3; the D gene is possibly TRBD2 (5 bases). The CDR3 totals 13 residues. Germline CDR1 is SGHRS and CDR2 is YFSETQ. V was shortened by 1 base and J by 11 bases, with 14 bases between the two germline ends. This CDR3 reads CASSLRQPGGQYF. In DNA form, the CDR3 reads TGCGCCAGCAGCTTGAGGCAGCCTGGAGGGCAGTATTTT.

This chain connects TRBV7-2 to TRBJ1-4; D is perhaps TRBD1 (6 bases). CDR3 length: 15 amino acids. Germline CDR1 SGHTA, CDR2 FQGNSA. V dropped 1 base and J dropped 7 bases, with 13 bases sitting between them. CDR3 protein: CASSLVGRGGEKLFF. The CDR3 DNA follows: TGTGCCAGCAGCTTAGTGGGCAGGGGTGGTGAAAAACTGTTTTTT.

The chain is built from TRBV29-1 and TRBJ1-2, with D perhaps matching TRBD1 (6 bases). This CDR3 region has 15 residues. V lost 1 base to trimming and J lost 4 bases, with 16 bases between them. CDR1 and CDR2 (germline): SQVTM, ANQGSEA. In nucleotides, the CDR3 is TGCAGCGTTGAAGGGGAACCAGGGGAGGTCTATGGCTACACCTTC. Translation gives CSVEGEPGEVYGYTF.

The chain employs TRBV12-3 or TRBV12-4 and TRBJ2-5; TRBD2 agrees at 10 bases. CDR3 length: 16 residues. Germline trimming cut 6 bases from V and 4 bases from J; bases unmatched to any gene: 11. DNA of the CDR3: TGTGCCAGCAGCCTAGAGCGGGGGGGCCCGGTAGAGACCCAGTACTTC. As protein: CASSLERGGPVETQYF.

The CDR3 here is CASSGEFGANVLTF. The CDR3 coding sequence is TGCGCCAGCAGCGGGGAGTTTGGGGCCAACGTCCTGACTTTC. The rearrangement links TRBV5-1 to TRBJ2-6; maybe TRBD2 (5 bases). The CDR3 is 14 residues long. Germline CDR1 and CDR2: SGHRS and YFSETQ. V was clipped by 4 bases and J by 3 bases, with 8 bases between them. The whole variable domain, remainder taken from reference TRBV5-1 and TRBJ2-6, is KAGVTQTPRYLIKTRGQQVTLSCSPISGHRSVSWYQQTPGQGLQFLFEYFSETQRNKGNFPGRFSGRQFSNSRSEMNVSTLELGDSALYLCASSGEFGANVLTFGAGSRLTVL.

Only a few counts were recorded for this clonotype. V usage is TRBV20-1 and J usage is TRBJ2-3; 12 bases align to TRBD2. CDR3 length equals 19 residues. The germline CDR1 and CDR2 sequences are DFQATT and SNEGSKA (reference sequence). With V trimmed by 4 bases and J by 1 base, 15 bases remained unmatched. Written as DNA, the CDR3 is TGCAGTGCTATACTTAAAAGGACTAGCGGGATCTGGGGCACAGATACGCAGTATTTT. This encodes CSAILKRTSGIWGTDTQYF.

This clonotype showed up just a few times. The J gene is TRBJ2-1, the V gene TRBV12-3 or TRBV12-4; the D is unclear. The CDR3 runs 11 residues. V was shortened by 6 bases and J by 3 bases, with 3 bases between the two germline ends. CDR3 in amino acids: CASRIYNEQFF. The DNA of the CDR3 is TGTGCCAGCAGGATCTACAATGAGCAGTTCTTC.

This clonotype was counted between two and nine times. The chain uses TRBV7-9 and TRBJ1-2; 11 nucleotides match TRBD1. The CDR3 contains 16 residues. Trimming cost V 5 bases and J 2 bases; bases outside gene matches: 7. Germline CDR1 is SEHNR and CDR2 is FQNEAQ (reference sequence). The CDR3: CASSPYRTGGNYGYTF. CDR3 nucleotides: TGTGCCAGCAGCCCCTACCGGACAGGGGGCAACTATGGCTACACCTTC.

This clonotype was found a few times. The rearrangement links TRBV5-1 to TRBJ2-1; 13 positions match TRBD2. This CDR3 has 16 residues. Unmatched junction bases numbered 2, after V lost 3 bases and J lost 2 bases. Germline V gives CDR1 SGHRS, CDR2 YFSETQ. CDR3 sequence: CASSWGLAGTYNEQFF. The CDR3 coding sequence is TGCGCCAGCAGCTGGGGACTAGCGGGGACCTACAATGAGCAGTTCTTC.

The chain combines TRBV20-1 with TRBJ2-5; D is unclear. The germline V gene encodes CDR1 DFQATT and CDR2 SNEGSKA (reference sequence). Trimming removed 3 bases at V and 2 bases at J, with 7 bases between. The CDR3 length is 12 residues. The DNA of the CDR3 is TGCAGTGCTAGCTCTACACAAGAGACCCAGTACTTC. Amino acid sequence: CSASSTQETQYF.